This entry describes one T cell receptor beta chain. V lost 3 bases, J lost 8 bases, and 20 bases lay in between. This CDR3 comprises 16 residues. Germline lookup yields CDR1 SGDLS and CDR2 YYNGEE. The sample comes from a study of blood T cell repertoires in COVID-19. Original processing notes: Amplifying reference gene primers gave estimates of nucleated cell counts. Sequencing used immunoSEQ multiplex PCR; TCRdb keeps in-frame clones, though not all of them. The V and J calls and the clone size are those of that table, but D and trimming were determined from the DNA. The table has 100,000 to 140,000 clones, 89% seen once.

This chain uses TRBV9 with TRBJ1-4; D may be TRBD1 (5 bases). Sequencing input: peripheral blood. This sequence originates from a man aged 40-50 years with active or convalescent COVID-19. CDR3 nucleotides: TGTGCCAGCAGCGACCCGGTCGGGGGATTGGAGGAAAAACTGTTTTTT. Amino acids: CASSDPVGGLEEKLFF.